In its sample, the clone carrying this T cell receptor beta chain was seen a few times. Its antigen is not identified. RNA transcripts gave rise to amplified TCR beta CDR3 regions. Carried out on the TCR CDR3, a first-round RT-PCR used the HTBI primer set. TCRdb reprocessed the multiplex PCR reads via MiXCR and lists one record per CDR3 protein. The sample shows fewer than 450,000 distinct CDR3 sequences, around 18% of them seen only once. V lost 0 bases and J 3 bases, leaving 7 bases between the germline ends. CDR1 is SGHDN, CDR2 FVKESK, per germline. The CDR3 extends over 14 amino acids. This record comes from a study of T cells in Graves' hyperthyroidism and ophthalmopathy. Study-wide results and caveats: Ophthalmopathy and stable hyperthyroidism were told apart by a 13 V-J model.

Individuals with ophthalmopathy presented a Clinical Activity Score of at least 3, a NOSPECS grade of at least 4 and a duration under 3 months. Diagnoses were established using clinical symptoms, serum thyroxine and TRAb, thyroid ultrasound and orbital computed tomography. The sequenced material came from blood. The rearrangement joins TRBV14 to TRBJ2-3, with no clear D. The clonotype was recovered from a young man with Graves' ophthalmopathy. CDR3 sequence reads: CASSQDPRTDTQYF. Here the CDR3 DNA reads TGTGCCAGCAGCCAAGACCCGAGAACAGATACGCAGTATTTT. The full variable domain, rest sourced from reference TRBV14 and TRBJ2-3, is EAGVTQFPSHSVIEKGQTVTLRCDPISGHDNLYWYRRVMGKEIKFLLHFVKESKQDESGMPNNRFLAERTGGTYSTLKVQPAELEDSGVYFCASSQDPRTDTQYFGPGTRLTVL.